This note documents a single T cell receptor beta chain sequence. This specimen belongs to a study of shared clonotypes between healthy human individuals. The CDR3 consists of 12 residues. Germline V CDR1 and CDR2: SGHTA, FQGNSA. Trimming removed 5 bases from V and 7 bases from J, with 9 bases in between. Generated by immunoSEQ multiplex PCR, the TCRdb table keeps only in-frame clones and is missing some. Of about 1.4 million clones listed, approximately 96% are singletons. Sequencing was performed on naive CD4+ T cells sorted from blood. Subset of the sample: CD45RA+ positively selected. This TCR was sampled from a man aged 30 to 39 in good health. The chain uses TRBV7-2 and TRBJ1-3, with D possibly being TRBD1 (5 bases). The CDR3 reads CASSQGINTIYF. In nucleotides, the CDR3 is TGTGCCAGCAGCCAGGGAATCAACACCATATATTTT.